A single T cell receptor beta chain is shown here with its context. Its target is not known. This sample stems from a study of siplizumab effects on memory and regulatory T cells. Broader study findings: A major contribution to the alloresponse seemed to be made by naive T cells, which seemed more diverse than memory cells. No naive or memory phenotype could be assigned to roughly 75-97% of proliferating clones. With siplizumab, Treg-derived clones averaged approximately 66% of mappable alloreactive CD4+ clones, versus 26.9% in controls.

The repertoire was sequenced with immunoSEQ multiplex PCR; TCRdb's copy has only in-frame clones and lacks some. The table lists about 100,000 clones, just under 95% of them singletons, with approximately 1.4% in the top ten. V was trimmed by 4 bases and J by 1 base, leaving 11 bases between them. This CDR3 spans 15 amino acids. CDR1 and CDR2 (germline): KGHSH, LQKENI. The J gene is TRBJ2-1, the V gene TRBV18; D call uncertain. This receptor was taken from a human donor in good health. The sequencing input was non-Treg CD4+ T cells sorted from blood. CDR3 loop: CASSLLAASYNEQFF. The CDR3 DNA reads as TGTGCCAGCTCACTTCTCGCCGCTTCCTACAATGAGCAGTTCTTC.